This T cell receptor (beta chain) stems from a study of graft-versus-host responses after intestinal transplantation. About the study: Isolated intestinal, liver-intestinal, or multivisceral transplants were what recipients had.

Sequencing used immunoSEQ multiplex PCR; TCRdb keeps in-frame clones, though not all of them. The repertoire consists of around 100,000 clones, with 90% to 95% occurring once and the leading ten covering 0.95% to 1.5%. Germline loops: CDR1 MNHNY, CDR2 SVGAGI (reference sequence). The V end was cut by 6 bases, the J end by 1 base, with 6 bases between. The CDR3 contains 12 residues. Points on this clone: Its cognate antigen is unknown.

This sequence joins TRBV6-6 and TRBJ1-1; D remains ambiguous. This sample comprised unstimulated CD8+ T cells sorted from spleen or lymph node cells, obtained before transplant. The sequence derives from a human donor who was the organ donor for an intestinal transplant. The CDR3 DNA sequence: TGTGCCAGCAGCGAGAAGAACACTGAAGCTTTCTTT. This translates into CASSEKNTEAFF.